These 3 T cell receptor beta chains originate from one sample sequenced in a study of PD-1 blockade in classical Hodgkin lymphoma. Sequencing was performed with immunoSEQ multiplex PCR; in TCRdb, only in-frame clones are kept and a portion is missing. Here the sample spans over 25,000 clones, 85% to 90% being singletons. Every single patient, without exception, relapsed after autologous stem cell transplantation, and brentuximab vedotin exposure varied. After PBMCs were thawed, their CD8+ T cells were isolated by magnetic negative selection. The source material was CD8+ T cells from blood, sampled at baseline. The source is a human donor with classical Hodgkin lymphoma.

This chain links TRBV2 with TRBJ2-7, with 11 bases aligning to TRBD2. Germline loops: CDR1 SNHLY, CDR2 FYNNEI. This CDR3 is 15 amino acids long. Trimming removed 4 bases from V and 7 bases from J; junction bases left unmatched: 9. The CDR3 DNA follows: TGTGCCAGCAGTGCGAGACTAGCGGGAACTATTGAGCAGTACTTC. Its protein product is CASSARLAGTIEQYF.

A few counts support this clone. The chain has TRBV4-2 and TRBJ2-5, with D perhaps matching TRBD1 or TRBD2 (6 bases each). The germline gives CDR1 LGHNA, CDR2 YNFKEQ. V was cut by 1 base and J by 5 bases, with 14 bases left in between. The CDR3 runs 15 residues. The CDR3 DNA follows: TGTGCCAGCAGCCAAGCGAGGGGGGAGGTGGAGACCCAGTACTTC. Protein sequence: CASSQARGEVETQYF.

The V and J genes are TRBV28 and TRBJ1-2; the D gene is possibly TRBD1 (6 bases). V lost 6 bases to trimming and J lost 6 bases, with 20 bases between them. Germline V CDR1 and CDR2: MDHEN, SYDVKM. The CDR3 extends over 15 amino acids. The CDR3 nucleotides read TGTGCCAGCAGGGGCGGGACACCCCTGAGAGATGGCTACACCTTC. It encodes CASRGGTPLRDGYTF.